A single sample gave rise to the 9 T cell receptor beta chains below, sequenced in a study of CD8 T cells in Susac syndrome. Random hexamers served to reverse transcribe roughly 0.45 to 1 ug RNA. TCRdb recomputed calls from the immunoSEQ multiplex PCR reads with MiXCR, one row per CDR3 protein. The sample contains about 100,000 distinct CDR3 sequences, around 96% of which appear only once. Sequences were obtained from CD8+ T cells from PBMCs. The receptors shown here come from a human donor with Susac syndrome.

This clonotype was picked up a small number of times. The J gene is TRBJ2-5, the V gene TRBV2; tentative D call: TRBD2 (6 bases). The CDR3 is 11 amino acids. CDR1 and CDR2 (germline): SNHLY, FYNNEI. V gave up 7 bases and J gave up 5 bases, with 8 bases separating them. The CDR3: CASTGGETQYF. The DNA for the CDR3 is TGTGCCAGCACTGGGGGGGAGACCCAGTACTTC.

The rearrangement uses TRBV5-1 and TRBJ1-2; 7 bases align to TRBD1. Germline V gene lookup returns CDR1 SGHRS and CDR2 YFSETQ. The CDR3 spans 14 residues. Trimming took 4 bases from V and 4 from J; bases not matched to a gene: 7. The CDR3 protein is CASSVGQMVYGYTF. DNA of the CDR3: TGCGCCAGCAGCGTGGGACAGATGGTCTATGGCTACACCTTC.

The chain couples TRBV5-1 to TRBJ1-1; TRBD1 aligns across 7 bases. This CDR3 comprises 17 residues. The germline V gene has CDR1 SGHRS and CDR2 YFSETQ. Trimming removed 2 bases from V and 0 bases from J; junction bases left unmatched: 10. The CDR3 protein is CASSLTGVGAVNTEAFF. Here the CDR3 DNA reads TGCGCCAGCAGCTTAACAGGGGTTGGGGCCGTGAACACTGAAGCTTTCTTT.

V is TRBV28 and J is TRBJ2-1; tentative D call: TRBD2 (6 bases). In germline, CDR1 is MDHEN, CDR2 SYDVKM. The CDR3 sequence is 15 residues long. The V end was cut by 5 bases, the J end by 8 bases, with 19 bases between. The CDR3 sequence is CASSGGTSRVYEQFF. DNA of the CDR3: TGTGCCAGCAGTGGGGGGACCTCCAGAGTCTATGAGCAGTTCTTC.

V is TRBV20-1 and J is TRBJ1-2; no clear D gene. The CDR3 runs to 13 residues. Germline V gene lookup returns CDR1 DFQATT and CDR2 SNEGSKA (reference sequence). V gave up 4 bases and J gave up 8 bases, with 17 bases separating them. The CDR3 coding sequence is TGCAGTGCTAAAGTCGGGCCTATGGTAGGCTACACCTTC. Translating it yields CSAKVGPMVGYTF.

This chain joins TRBV29-1 and TRBJ2-3; D perhaps matches TRBD1 (6 bases). Germline assignment: CDR1 SQVTM and CDR2 ANQGSEA. There are 13 residues in the CDR3. The V gene lost 3 bases and the J gene lost 2 bases, with 9 bases spanning the gap. CDR3 bases: TGCAGCGTTGACCTGGGGGCCACAGATACGCAGTATTTT. This encodes CSVDLGATDTQYF.

The chain has TRBV15 and TRBJ2-2; no definite D call. Trimming left V 8 bases short and J 7 bases short, with 8 bases between. The CDR3 covers 11 residues. In germline, CDR1 is LNHNV, CDR2 YYDKDF (reference sequence). This chain's CDR3 is CATQIGGELFF. The CDR3 nucleotides read TGTGCCACCCAGATCGGCGGGGAGCTGTTTTTT.

This clonotype was detected only once. This chain links TRBV24-1 with TRBJ1-1; perhaps TRBD1 as D (6 bases). The CDR3 spans 18 residues. Between the trimmed V and J ends, which lost 4 bases and 4 bases, there was a span of 24 bases. Germline loops: CDR1 KGHDR, CDR2 SFDVKD. The CDR3 nucleotides are TGTGCCACCAGTGACAATCCGGGACAAAGCCCTTTGAGCACTGAAGCTTTCTTT. This codes for CATSDNPGQSPLSTEAFF.

This chain uses TRBV29-1 with TRBJ2-1; D not resolved. Germline loops: CDR1 SQVTM, CDR2 ANQGSEA. The CDR3 is made up of 11 amino acids. The CDR3 sequence: CTVRSYNEQFF. CDR3 sequence (DNA): TGCACAGTACGCTCCTACAATGAGCAGTTCTTC.